The source of this TCR delta chain is a study of Vδ1+ human thymocytes. Study-wide results and caveats: Highly polyclonal TRG and TRD repertoires with Gaussian CDR3 length distributions appeared in thymus.

RNA was extracted from the cells and then reverse transcribed. CDR3 amplicons came from multiplex PCR with pooled V-gene forward and constant-region reverse primers. TCRdb reapplied CATT to the multiplex PCR reads. Here the sample spans roughly 56,000 delta-chain clones, more than 13% being singletons. The germline gives CDR1 TSWWSYY, CDR2 QGS. The CDR3 covers 13 residues. V was cut by 3 bases and J by 3 bases, with 8 bases left in between. This clone occurred a few times. Its antigen remains unknown. The chain combines TRDV1 with TRDJ1; D is ambiguous. Sequenced input: Vdelta1+ gamma-delta thymocytes from the thymus. Subset here: FACS-sorted CD3+ TCRalphabeta- TCRVdelta1+ TCRVdelta2- thymocytes. This clonotype was sampled from a girl less than two years old who had congenital heart surgery. CDR3 sequence (DNA): TGTGCTCTTGGGGAGCGTTGGGCCGATAAACTCATCTTT. Translation gives CALGERWADKLIF.